What follows are 30 T cell receptor beta chains derived from one specimen sequenced in a study of technical replicates of blood from several donors. Sequencing used immunoSEQ multiplex PCR; TCRdb keeps in-frame clones, though not all of them. The sample comprises about 81,000 clones, about 96% of which are singletons, and 0.2% rests with the top ten. The sequenced sample was T cells isolated from PBMCs. The receptors were sampled from a human donor in good health.

V gene TRBV27 combines with J gene TRBJ2-1, with 8 bases matching TRBD1. The CDR3 consists of 15 residues. Trimming at V came to 6 bases and at J to 7 bases, leaving 11 bases not matched to a gene. CDR1 is MNHEY and CDR2 is SMNVEV in the germline V gene (reference sequence). CDR3 loop: CASRLDRERENEQFF. CDR3 DNA sequence: TGTGCCAGCAGACTGGACAGGGAAAGGGAGAATGAGCAGTTCTTC.

V is TRBV6-5 and J is TRBJ1-2; D might be TRBD1 (5 bases). Germline CDR1 and CDR2: MNHEY and SVGAGI. Trimming shortened V by 4 bases and J by 7 bases, and 16 bases separated the two germline ends. The CDR3 has 14 residues. CDR3 coding DNA: TGTGCCAGCAGTTCCTTGGACATGACTTCTGGCTACACCTTC. It is translated as CASSSLDMTSGYTF.

To note about this clone: One end of the junction does not line up with germline, which may come from a read error. This chain uses TRBV19 with TRBJ2-1; TRBD2 is a possible D gene (5 bases). CDR3 length: 15 amino acids. CDR1 and CDR2 from the germline V gene are LNHDA and SQIVND (reference sequence). The CDR3 region has the DNA TGTGCCAGTAGTAAATTTCAGGACTCCAACAATGAGCAGTTCTTC. Translation gives CASSKFQDSNNEQFF.

In nucleotides, the CDR3 is TGTGCCAGCAGGAAACAGGGCTCTTCCTACGAGCAGTACTTC. Translated: CASRKQGSSYEQYF. The rearrangement uses TRBV6-1 and TRBJ2-7; tentatively, D is TRBD1 (6 bases). Looked up from germline, CDR1 is MNHNS and CDR2 is SASEGT. CDR3 length: 14 amino acids. V was pared by 6 bases and J by 1 base, with 13 bases between.

There are a few counts of this clone. The V and J genes are TRBV4-1 and TRBJ2-1; 12 bases align to TRBD2. CDR3 length: 15 amino acids. CDR1 and CDR2 from the germline V gene are MGHRA and YSYEKL. V was clipped by 1 base and J by 7 bases; unmatched bases: 2. The CDR3 region is CASSQGLAGENEQFF. The CDR3 DNA is TGCGCCAGCAGCCAAGGACTAGCGGGGGAAAATGAGCAGTTCTTC.

The rearrangement joins TRBV5-1 to TRBJ2-2; D is perhaps TRBD2 (6 bases). Germline V gene sequence: CDR1 SGHRS, CDR2 YFSETQ. V lost 4 bases and J lost 7, with 14 bases in between. The length of the CDR3 is 14 residues. As DNA, the CDR3 is TGCGCCAGCAGCCGGGTGCGGGGCGGCGGGGAGCTGTTTTTT. Translating it yields CASSRVRGGGELFF.

V and J are TRBV25-1 and TRBJ1-2; D perhaps matches TRBD1 (6 bases). Germline assignment: CDR1 MGHDK and CDR2 SYGVNS. V shed 3 bases and J shed 7 bases, with 9 bases lying between them. The CDR3 runs to 12 residues. The CDR3 DNA follows: TGTGCCAGCAGTGACTGGGGGCTTGGCTACACCTTC. Its protein is CASSDWGLGYTF.

This chain joins TRBV11-1 and TRBJ2-3; tentatively, D is TRBD2 (6 bases). The V gene's germline CDR1 is SGHAT and CDR2 FQDESV (reference sequence). This CDR3 contains 14 residues. The V and J ends lost 1 base and 3 bases respectively, with 8 bases between them. In DNA, the CDR3 is TGTGCCAGCAGCTTAGGGGGGGAGACAGATACGCAGTATTTT. Protein sequence: CASSLGGETDTQYF.

V usage is TRBV6-5 and J usage is TRBJ1-5; D is unresolved. Trimming stripped 10 bases from V and 0 bases from J, with 10 bases between. CDR1 and CDR2 from the germline V gene are MNHEY and SVGAGI. This CDR3 is 13 amino acids long. In DNA form, the CDR3 reads TGTGCCACCTCCCGGTATAGCAATCAGCCCCAGCATTTT. This encodes CATSRYSNQPQHF.

V gene TRBV2 combines with J gene TRBJ1-1; D unresolved. This CDR3 is built from 15 residues. Trimming cost V 0 bases and J 6 bases, with 14 bases left between them. Germline V gene lookup returns CDR1 SNHLY and CDR2 FYNNEI. The CDR3 loop is CASSEAANSDSEAFF. CDR3 sequence (DNA): TGTGCCAGCAGTGAAGCGGCAAACAGTGATTCTGAAGCTTTCTTT. Together with reference TRBV2 and TRBJ1-1, the CDR3 gives the full variable domain: EPEVTQTPSHQVTQMGQEVILRCVPISNHLYFYWYRQILGQKVEFLVSFYNNEISEKSEIFDDQFSVERPDGSNFTLKIRSTKLEDSAMYFCASSEAANSDSEAFFGQGTRLTVV.

The chain couples TRBV18 to TRBJ2-1; D not certain. CDR3 length: 16 residues. Germline V gives CDR1 KGHSH, CDR2 LQKENI. Trimming removed 1 base at V and 0 bases at J, with 10 bases between. CDR3: CASSPQAGPSYNEQFF. The CDR3 nucleotides are TGTGCCAGCTCACCACAGGCAGGTCCCTCCTACAATGAGCAGTTCTTC.

The chain has TRBV6-1 and TRBJ2-7, with 9 nucleotides matching TRBD2. Germline trimming cut 6 bases from V and 0 bases from J; bases unmatched to any gene: 6. CDR3 size: 15 residues. Germline V lookup: CDR1 MNHNS, CDR2 SASEGT. CDR3 region: CASRSLAGNSYEQYF. In DNA, the CDR3 is TGTGCCAGCAGGTCCCTAGCGGGGAACTCCTACGAGCAGTACTTC.

This sequence joins TRBV27 and TRBJ1-6; D gene uncertain. CDR3 length: 13 amino acids. Germline V gene data show CDR1 as MNHEY and CDR2 as SMNVEV (reference sequence). Trimming removed 5 bases at V and 4 bases at J, with 6 bases between. CDR3 in DNA: TGTGCCAGCAGTACAGCTTATAATTCACCCCTCCACTTT. This gives the protein CASSTAYNSPLHF.

The rearrangement uses TRBV2 and TRBJ2-7; 8 bases are shared with TRBD1. Germline V gene data show CDR1 as SNHLY and CDR2 as FYNNEI. CDR3 size: 14 residues. The V and J ends lost 1 base and 1 base, in that order; junction bases with no gene match: 0. The DNA for the CDR3 is TGTGCCAGCAGTGAAGGGACAGGGTCCTACGAGCAGTACTTC. It yields the protein CASSEGTGSYEQYF.

This clone was seen just once. This chain's CDR3 is CASSAGTGNNEQFF. The CDR3 DNA reads as TGTGCCAGCAGCGCCGGGACAGGAAACAATGAGCAGTTCTTC. The chain carries TRBV28 and TRBJ2-1; 8 bases map to TRBD1. The CDR3 has 14 amino acids. V was pared by 6 bases and J by 5 bases, with 6 bases of the junction left unmatched. The V gene's germline CDR1 is MDHEN and CDR2 SYDVKM.

The V gene is TRBV5-4, the J gene TRBJ2-3, with 9 bases matching TRBD1. Germline loops: CDR1 SGHNT, CDR2 YYREEE (reference sequence). V lost 4 bases, J lost 5 bases, and 8 bases stayed unmatched. The CDR3 has 15 amino acids. The DNA for the CDR3 is TGTGCCAGCAGCAAGCTGGGGACAGGGAAAGATACGCAGTATTTT. This sequence encodes CASSKLGTGKDTQYF.

The genes are TRBV5-4 and TRBJ2-1; 7 bases match TRBD1. Trimming removed 0 bases from V and 3 bases from J; junction bases left unmatched: 6. This CDR3 spans 16 amino acids. The germline V gene has CDR1 SGHNT and CDR2 YYREEE (reference sequence). CDR3: CASSLAPGTVYNEQFF. The CDR3 DNA reads TGTGCCAGCAGCTTGGCCCCCGGGACAGTCTACAATGAGCAGTTCTTC. Drawing the rest from reference TRBV5-4 and TRBJ2-1, the complete variable domain is ETGVTQSPTHLIKTRGQQVTLRCSSQSGHNTVSWYQQALGQGPQFIFQYYREEENGRGNFPPRFSGLQFPNYSSELNVNALELDDSALYLCASSLAPGTVYNEQFFGPGTRLTVL.

V gene TRBV5-6 combines with J gene TRBJ2-2, with 7 bases fitting TRBD2. This CDR3 is built from 13 residues. The junction had 4 bases not matched to a gene; V was cut back by 5 bases and J by 6 bases. CDR1 and CDR2 (germline): SGHDT, YYEEEE. For the CDR3, the DNA is TGTGCCAGCAGAACTAGCGATCCCGGGGAGCTGTTTTTT. It is translated as CASRTSDPGELFF. The complete variable domain, with remaining parts taken from reference TRBV5-6 and TRBJ2-2, reads DAGVTQSPTHLIKTRGQQVTLRCSPKSGHDTVSWYQQALGQGPQFIFQYYEEEERQRGNFPDRFSGHQFPNYSSELNVNALLLGDSALYLCASRTSDPGELFFGEGSRLTVL.

CDR3 coding DNA: TGTGCCAGCAGAAGAAGACAGGGCTTACAAGAGACCCAGTACTTC. Translating gives CASRRRQGLQETQYF. The rearrangement links TRBV27 to TRBJ2-5; 7 bases agree with TRBD1. Germline-derived CDR1 and CDR2 are MNHEY and SMNVEV (reference sequence). CDR3 length: 15 residues. V was clipped by 6 bases and J by 2 bases; unmatched bases: 9.

The J gene is TRBJ1-6, the V gene TRBV5-1; the match to TRBD1 covers 7 bases. V lost 4 bases to trimming and J lost 5 bases; unmatched junction nucleotides: 6. CDR3 size: 15 residues. CDR1 is SGHRS, CDR2 YFSETQ, per germline. Here the CDR3 DNA reads TGCGCCAGCAGCGTCCGGACAGGAGATAATTCACCCCTCCACTTT. This codes for CASSVRTGDNSPLHF.

The chain uses TRBV2 and TRBJ2-3; 8 bases are a match to TRBD2. In germline, CDR1 is SNHLY, CDR2 FYNNEI. V shed 6 bases, J shed 2 bases, and the junction held 7 bases outside the gene matches. The CDR3 sequence is 15 residues long. The CDR3: CASSALAALTDTQYF. The CDR3, as DNA: TGTGCCAGCAGCGCACTAGCGGCCCTCACAGATACGCAGTATTTT.

The chain is built from TRBV9 and TRBJ2-7; the D is unclear. The CDR3 spans 12 residues. The ends were cut back, 3 bases at V and 0 bases at J, with 4 bases in the middle. Per germline, CDR1 SGDLS and CDR2 YYNGEE. The CDR3 is CASSGLSYEQYF. As DNA, the CDR3 is TGTGCCAGCAGCGGACTCTCCTACGAGCAGTACTTC.

The genes are TRBV6-5 and TRBJ1-3; the match to TRBD1 covers 9 bases. Germline-derived CDR1 and CDR2 are MNHEY and SVGAGI. Trimming cost V 2 bases and J 3 bases; bases outside gene matches: 2. The CDR3 is 15 amino acids. In DNA form, the CDR3 reads TGTGCCAGCAGTTACGGGACAGGGATTGGAAACACCATATATTTT. Encoded protein: CASSYGTGIGNTIYF.

This chain joins TRBV14 and TRBJ1-1; TRBD1 matches at 8 bases. The CDR3 loop spans 17 amino acids. The trim removed 5 bases at V and 0 bases at J, leaving 11 bases unmatched. Germline V lookup: CDR1 SGHDN, CDR2 FVKESK. CDR3 residues: CASSIDRGPLMNTEAFF. In DNA, the CDR3 is TGTGCCAGCAGCATCGACAGGGGTCCGCTCATGAACACTGAAGCTTTCTTT. The variable domain in full, with the rest retrieved from reference TRBV14 and TRBJ1-1, is EAGVTQFPSHSVIEKGQTVTLRCDPISGHDNLYWYRRVMGKEIKFLLHFVKESKQDESGMPNNRFLAERTGGTYSTLKVQPAELEDSGVYFCASSIDRGPLMNTEAFFGQGTRLTVV.

The rearrangement uses TRBV7-3 and TRBJ1-6; D not certain. CDR3 length equals 13 residues. The V end was cut by 2 bases, the J end by 7 bases, with 6 bases between. Germline values: CDR1 SGHTA, CDR2 FQGTGA. Here the CDR3 reads CASSLGQNSPLHF. Here the CDR3 DNA reads TGTGCCAGCAGCTTAGGGCAGAATTCACCCCTCCACTTT. Using reference TRBV7-3 and TRBJ1-6 for the parts outside the CDR3, the full variable domain is GAGVSQTPSNKVTEKGKYVELRCDPISGHTALYWYRQSLGQGPEFLIYFQGTGAADDSGLPNDRFFAVRPEGSVSTLKIQRTERGDSAVYLCASSLGQNSPLHFGNGTRLTVT.

This chain connects TRBV19 to TRBJ1-1; D is unresolved. The CDR3 is 16 amino acids. CDR1 is LNHDA and CDR2 is SQIVND in the germline V gene (reference sequence). With 2 bases removed from V and 0 bases from J, the gap between germline ends came to 13 bases. In DNA, the CDR3 is TGTGCCAGTAGTATAACATCCTCAAGTTTGAACACTGAAGCTTTCTTT. It specifies CASSITSSSLNTEAFF.

The chain carries TRBV2 and TRBJ2-7; 7 bases align to TRBD2. The CDR3 runs to 13 residues. The V gene end was trimmed by 11 bases and the J gene end by 6 bases; junction bases not matched to a gene: 13. Germline-derived CDR1 and CDR2 are SNHLY and FYNNEI. The CDR3 region is CASRAGTYPEQYF. CDR3 sequence (DNA): TGTGCCTCGAGAGCGGGAACCTACCCCGAGCAGTACTTC.

The chain combines TRBV11-3 with TRBJ2-3; D may be TRBD2 (7 bases). CDR3 length equals 16 residues. Per the germline V gene, CDR1 is SGHNT and CDR2 is YENEEA. V gave up 5 bases and J gave up 4 bases, with 19 bases separating them. The CDR3, as DNA: TGTGCCAGCAGCCTCCTGGCGGGGGCCTCCTCAGATACGCAGTATTTT. Protein product: CASSLLAGASSDTQYF. Full variable domain (rest looked up from reference TRBV11-3 and TRBJ2-3): EAGVVQSPRYKIIEKKQPVAFWCNPISGHNTLYWYLQNLGQGPELLIRYENEEAVDDSQLPKDRFSAERLKGVDSTLKIQPAELGDSAVYLCASSLLAGASSDTQYFGPGTRLTVL.

The gene calls are TRBV7-9 and TRBJ1-1, with D perhaps matching TRBD1 (6 bases). The CDR3 runs to 14 residues. Germline-derived CDR1 and CDR2 are SEHNR and FQNEAQ (reference sequence). V was pared by 8 bases and J by 0 bases, with 13 bases between. In DNA, the CDR3 is TGTGCCAGCGATCGGACAGCGTTGAACACTGAAGCTTTCTTT. It codes for CASDRTALNTEAFF.

V gene TRBV5-1 combines with J gene TRBJ2-2; tentative D call: TRBD2 (6 bases). V was pared by 1 base and J by 8 bases, with 15 bases between. There are 15 residues in the CDR3. CDR1 and CDR2 from the germline V gene are SGHRS and YFSETQ. The CDR3 here is CASSLSVGSSGELFF. Here the CDR3 DNA reads TGCGCCAGCAGCTTGTCGGTCGGGAGTTCTGGGGAGCTGTTTTTT.